The entry that follows covers one T cell receptor beta chain sequence. Trimming at V came to 0 bases and at J to 7 bases, leaving 5 bases not matched to a gene. CDR3 length: 15 amino acids. The germline V gene encodes CDR1 SGDLS and CDR2 YYNGEE. These data originate in a study of blood T cell repertoires in COVID-19. Using immunoSEQ multiplex PCR, the repertoire was profiled, and TCRdb retains in-frame clones only, with some absent. This table has around 150,000 clones, more than 75% appearing once. The specimen was peripheral blood. This TCR derives from a man between 60 and 75 years old with acute or convalescent COVID-19. The genes are TRBV9 and TRBJ2-1; 9 bases agree with TRBD1. CDR3 protein: CASSVVGQGWNEQFF. The CDR3 nucleotides are TGTGCCAGCAGCGTAGTTGGACAGGGGTGGAATGAGCAGTTCTTC.